The rows below give T cell receptor beta chains drawn from one sample of a study of cytomegalovirus exposure and HLA in healthy donors. Clones were sequenced by immunoSEQ multiplex PCR, and TCRdb holds only the in-frame ones, with some missing. The sample has around 50,000 clones; approximately 52% are singletons. Material for sequencing was PBMCs. These receptors originate from a human donor in good health. Both conserved end residues are part of each CDR3. A D gene is named only where the DNA matches it firmly. A row's size may be missing; if present it is once, few, many or a size class.

TRBV7-8	.	.	TRBJ1-3	CASSPQRVSGNTIYF	TGTGCCAGCAGCCCCCAGAGGGTCTCTGGAAACACCATATATTTT
TRBV6-1	few	.	TRBJ1-2	CASRRDGGGYTF	TGTGCCAGCAGGCGGGACGGTGGAGGCTACACCTTC
TRBV6-5	few	TRBD1	TRBJ1-2	CASSKRQGVDYGYTF	TGTGCCAGCAGTAAACGACAGGGGGTTGACTATGGCTACACCTTC
TRBV7-2	.	.	TRBJ2-5	CASRPGLQETQYF	TGTGCCAGCAGACCAGGGCTTCAAGAGACCCAGTACTTC
TRBV27	.	TRBD2	TRBJ2-5	CASSPTHLTSGPETQYF	TGTGCCAGCAGCCCAACCCACCTGACTAGCGGGCCAGAGACCCAGTACTTC
TRBV9	.	TRBD1	TRBJ1-1	CASSVGSPGGRDTEAFF	TGTGCCAGCAGCGTAGGCAGCCCAGGGGGCAGGGACACTGAAGCTTTCTTT
TRBV30	.	.	TRBJ1-2	CAWSVVPREVVGYTF	TGTGCCTGGAGTGTCGTTCCCAGGGAGGTAGTTGGCTACACCTTC
TRBV4-1	.	.	TRBJ1-5	CASSRETDRTNQPQHF	TGCGCCAGCAGCCGAGAAACCGACAGGACCAATCAGCCCCAGCATTTT
TRBV25-1	few	.	TRBJ2-2	CASASAAGQNTGELFF	TGTGCCAGCGCGTCTGCGGCAGGGCAAAACACCGGGGAGCTGTTTTTT
TRBV6-1	few	.	TRBJ2-3	CASSDLESMLSSTDTQYF	TGTGCCAGCAGTGATCTCGAAAGCATGTTATCTAGCACAGATACGCAGTATTTT
TRBV5-4	few	.	TRBJ2-7	CASDRENHEQYF	TGTGCCAGCGACCGGGAGAACCACGAGCAGTACTTC
TRBV5-6	.	.	TRBJ2-4	CASSLQGTTKNIQYF	TGTGCCAGCAGCTTGCAGGGGACGACCAAAAACATTCAGTACTTC
TRBV7-8	few	TRBD2	TRBJ2-3	CASSPIPGLASDTQYF	TGTGCCAGCAGCCCCATCCCCGGACTAGCATCGGATACGCAGTATTTT
TRBV7-2	few	TRBD1	TRBJ1-2	CASSLPGGSVNYGYTF	TGTGCCAGCAGCTTACCAGGGGGCTCAGTTAACTATGGCTACACCTTC
TRBV19	.	TRBD2	TRBJ2-7	CASSRTSTSYEQYF	TGTGCCAGTAGTAGGACTAGCACCTCCTACGAGCAGTACTTC
TRBV7-9	.	.	TRBJ2-7	CASSEGGASSYEQYF	TGTGCCAGCAGCGAAGGGGGGGCGAGCTCCTACGAGCAGTACTTC
TRBV14	once	.	TRBJ2-1	CASSQGGGGFDEQFF	TGTGCCAGCAGCCAGGGAGGGGGGGGGTTCGATGAGCAGTTCTTC
TRBV4-1	.	.	TRBJ1-5	CASSQGPGLQPQHF	TGCGCCAGCAGCCAAGGCCCAGGGCTCCAGCCCCAGCATTTT
TRBV7-2	.	.	TRBJ2-5	CASSQYREETQYF	TGTGCCAGCAGCCAATACAGGGAAGAGACCCAGTACTTC
TRBV10-3	few	TRBD2	TRBJ2-4	CAISESTHLLAGGLRNIQYF	TGTGCCATCAGTGAGTCGACTCATCTACTAGCGGGGGGATTGAGAAACATTCAGTACTTC
TRBV5-1	few	TRBD1	TRBJ1-4	CASSPGTGREKLFF	TGCGCCAGCAGCCCTGGGACAGGGAGAGAAAAACTGTTTTTT
TRBV27	.	.	TRBJ1-4	CASSFLGADEKLFF	TGTGCCAGCAGTTTCTTAGGGGCTGACGAAAAACTGTTTTTT
TRBV18	once	TRBD1	TRBJ1-2	CASSFPTGGYGYTF	TGTGCCAGCTCATTTCCGACAGGGGGCTATGGCTACACCTTC
TRBV25-1	few	.	TRBJ1-5	CASSEPGKNQPQHF	TGTGCCAGCAGTGAACCAGGGAAGAATCAGCCCCAGCATTTT
TRBV7-9	.	TRBD1	TRBJ2-3	CASSPTDRATDTQYF	TGTGCCAGCAGCCCCACGGACAGGGCTACAGATACGCAGTATTTT
TRBV2	.	TRBD1	TRBJ2-7	CASRGQAWTYEQYF	TGTGCCAGCAGGGGACAGGCCTGGACTTACGAGCAGTACTTC
TRBV10-2	.	TRBD2	TRBJ2-2	CASSESSGGMAGELFF	TGCGCCAGCAGTGAGTCCAGCGGGGGTATGGCCGGGGAGCTGTTTTTT
TRBV30	once	TRBD1	TRBJ2-3	CAWVGQAASSQYF	TGTGCCTGGGTGGGACAGGCAGCTTCGTCGCAGTATTTT
TRBV7-2	few	TRBD1	TRBJ2-5	CASSSYRGETQYF	TGTGCCAGCAGCTCCTACAGGGGCGAGACCCAGTACTTC
TRBV30	.	TRBD1	TRBJ2-4	CACDRGTGVNIQYF	TGTGCCTGTGACAGGGGGACAGGGGTAAACATTCAGTACTTC
TRBV29-1	.	.	TRBJ1-1	CSYGDGRTEAFF	TGCAGCTATGGGGATGGGAGGACTGAAGCTTTCTTT
TRBV5-6	few	.	TRBJ2-1	CASSLLAREREQFF	TGTGCCAGCAGCTTGCTAGCGCGAGAGCGCGAGCAGTTCTTC
TRBV7-2	few	.	TRBJ2-7	CASSLGLIEQYF	TGTGCCAGCAGCTTAGGGCTGATCGAGCAGTACTTC
TRBV6-5	.	.	TRBJ1-1	CASTQGQEAFF	TGTGCCAGCACCCAGGGGCAGGAAGCTTTCTTT
TRBV30	.	.	TRBJ2-5	CAWAGDQETQYF	TGTGCCTGGGCAGGGGACCAAGAGACCCAGTACTTC
TRBV7-2	.	TRBD1	TRBJ2-7	CASSLGGGFSYEQYF	TGTGCCAGCAGCCTAGGGGGCGGCTTCTCCTACGAGCAGTACTTC
TRBV7-2	few	.	TRBJ1-2	CASSTGSSLGYGYTF	TGTGCCAGCAGCACGGGAAGTTCTTTAGGCTATGGCTACACCTTC
TRBV5-4	few	TRBD2	TRBJ2-3	CASSPGLAEITQYF	TGTGCCAGCAGCCCGGGACTAGCGGAAATTACGCAGTATTTT
TRBV30	few	TRBD1	TRBJ1-1	CAWSVWTGGNTEAFF	TGTGCCTGGAGTGTTTGGACAGGGGGGAACACTGAAGCTTTCTTT
TRBV5-4	.	TRBD2	TRBJ2-5	CASTFRTSGGETQYF	TGTGCCAGCACCTTCCGGACTAGCGGGGGAGAGACCCAGTACTTC
TRBV2	.	TRBD2	TRBJ2-6	CASRGGVGSGANVLTF	TGTGCCAGCAGGGGGGGGGTTGGCTCTGGGGCCAACGTCCTGACTTTC
TRBV6-5	.	TRBD1	TRBJ1-2	CATGEDRGWSGYTF	TGTGCCACAGGGGAAGACAGGGGGTGGAGTGGCTACACCTTC
TRBV30	.	.	TRBJ2-7	CAWSLDSLSSYEQYF	TGTGCCTGGAGTCTCGACAGCCTCTCCTCCTACGAGCAGTACTTC
TRBV4-3	few	.	TRBJ1-3	CASSQVRFSGSSGNTIYF	TGCGCCAGCAGCCAAGTTAGGTTTTCCGGGAGCTCTGGAAACACCATATATTTT
TRBV5-1	.	.	TRBJ2-5	CASSLGQVETQYF	TGCGCCAGCAGCTTGGGGCAGGTGGAGACCCAGTACTTC
TRBV4-1	.	.	TRBJ2-6	CASTTWASGANVLTF	TGCGCCAGCACAACCTGGGCCTCTGGGGCCAACGTCCTGACTTTC
TRBV4-2	once	.	TRBJ2-5	CASSQDVSGETQYF	TGTGCCAGCAGCCAAGATGTTAGCGGCGAGACCCAGTACTTC